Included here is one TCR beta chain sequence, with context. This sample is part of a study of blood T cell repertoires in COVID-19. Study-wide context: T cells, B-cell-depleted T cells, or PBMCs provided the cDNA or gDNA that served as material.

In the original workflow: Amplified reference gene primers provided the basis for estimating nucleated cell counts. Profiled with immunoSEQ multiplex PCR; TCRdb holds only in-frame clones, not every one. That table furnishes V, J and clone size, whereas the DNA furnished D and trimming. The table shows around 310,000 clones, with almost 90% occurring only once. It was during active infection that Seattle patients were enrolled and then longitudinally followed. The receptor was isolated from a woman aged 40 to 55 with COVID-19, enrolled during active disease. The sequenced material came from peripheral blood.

The CDR3 nucleotides read TGTGCCAGCAGTGTACGAACGGGGACAGGGGAAGGCTACACCTTC. Protein: CASSVRTGTGEGYTF. V usage is TRBV6-4 and J usage is TRBJ1-2; 10 bases fit TRBD1. This CDR3 is 15 amino acids long. The germline gives CDR1 MRHNA, CDR2 SNTAGT. V lost 4 bases, J lost 8 bases, and 10 bases stayed unmatched.